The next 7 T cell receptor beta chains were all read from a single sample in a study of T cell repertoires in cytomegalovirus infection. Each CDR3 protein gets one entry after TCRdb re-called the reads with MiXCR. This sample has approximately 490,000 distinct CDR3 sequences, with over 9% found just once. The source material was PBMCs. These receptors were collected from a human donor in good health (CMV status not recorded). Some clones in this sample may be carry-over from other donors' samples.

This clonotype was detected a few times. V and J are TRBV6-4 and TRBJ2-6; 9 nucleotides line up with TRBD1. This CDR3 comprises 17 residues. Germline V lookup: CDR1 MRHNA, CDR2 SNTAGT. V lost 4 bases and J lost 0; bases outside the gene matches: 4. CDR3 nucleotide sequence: TGTGCCAGCAGTGGAAGGGACAGGGCCTCTGGGGCCAACGTCCTGACTTTC. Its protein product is CASSGRDRASGANVLTF.

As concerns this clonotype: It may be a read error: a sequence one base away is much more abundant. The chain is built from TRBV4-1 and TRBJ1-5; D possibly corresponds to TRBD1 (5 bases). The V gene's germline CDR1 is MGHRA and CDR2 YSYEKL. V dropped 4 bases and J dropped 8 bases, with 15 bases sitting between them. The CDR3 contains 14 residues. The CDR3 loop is CASSRLQGVEPQHF. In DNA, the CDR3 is TGCGCCAGCAGCCGCCTCCAGGGTGTGGAGCCCCAGCATTTT.

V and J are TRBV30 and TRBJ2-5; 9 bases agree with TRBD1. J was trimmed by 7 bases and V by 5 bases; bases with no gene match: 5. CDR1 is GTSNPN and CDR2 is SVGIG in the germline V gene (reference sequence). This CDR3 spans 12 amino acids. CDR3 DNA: TGTGCCTGGGCGGGACAGGGCGCGACCCAGTACTTC. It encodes CAWAGQGATQYF. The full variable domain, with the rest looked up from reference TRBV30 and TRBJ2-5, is SQTIHQWPATLVQPVGSPLSLECTVEGTSNPNLYWYRQAAGRGLQLLFYSVGIGQISSEVPQNLSASRPQDRQFILSSKKLLLSDSGFYLCAWAGQGATQYFGPGTRLLVL.

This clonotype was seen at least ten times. The CDR3 nucleotides read TGTGCCAGCAGGAGGGGACCTTCCCCGGGGAGGCCCCAGCATTTT. Translating it yields CASRRGPSPGRPQHF. The rearrangement uses TRBV12-3 or TRBV12-4 and TRBJ1-5, with a possible D match to TRBD1 (5 bases). There are 15 residues in the CDR3. Trimming pared 6 bases from V and 9 bases from J, leaving 21 bases between.

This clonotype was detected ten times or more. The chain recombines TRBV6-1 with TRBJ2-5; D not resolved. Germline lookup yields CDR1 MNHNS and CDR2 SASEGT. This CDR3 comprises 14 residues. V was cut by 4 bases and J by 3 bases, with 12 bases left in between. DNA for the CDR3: TGTGCCAGCAGTGTTTTCGGACCGAAAGAGACCCAGTACTTC. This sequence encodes CASSVFGPKETQYF.

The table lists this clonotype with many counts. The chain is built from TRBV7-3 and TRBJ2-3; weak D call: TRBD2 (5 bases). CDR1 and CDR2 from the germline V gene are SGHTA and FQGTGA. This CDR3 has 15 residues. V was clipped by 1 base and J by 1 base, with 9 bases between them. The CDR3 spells CASSLSGLRTDTQYF. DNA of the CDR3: TGTGCCAGCAGCTTAAGCGGGTTACGCACAGATACGCAGTATTTT. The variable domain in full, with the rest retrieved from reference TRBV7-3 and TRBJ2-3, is GAGVSQTPSNKVTEKGKYVELRCDPISGHTALYWYRQSLGQGPEFLIYFQGTGAADDSGLPNDRFFAVRPEGSVSTLKIQRTERGDSAVYLCASSLSGLRTDTQYFGPGTRLTVL.

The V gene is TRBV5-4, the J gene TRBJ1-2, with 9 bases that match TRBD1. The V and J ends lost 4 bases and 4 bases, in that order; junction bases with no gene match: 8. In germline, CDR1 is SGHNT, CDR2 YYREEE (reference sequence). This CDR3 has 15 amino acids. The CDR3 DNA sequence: TGTGCCAGCAGCGTAGGACAGGGGCCGACCTATGGCTACACCTTC. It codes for CASSVGQGPTYGYTF.